Following are 10 T cell receptor beta chains from one sample sequenced in a study of low-dose radiotherapy and immunotherapy resistance in tumors. The time point was: after trial treatment. Described treatment: LDRT plus nivolumab, ipilimumab, low-dose cyclophosphamide and aspirin (RACIN trial). TRAV- and TRBV-specific primers, spanning alpha and beta chains, primed first-strand cDNA. TCR amplification involved 20 to 25 PCR cycles with a constant-region primer and V-primer adapter. One entry per CDR3 protein results from TCRdb running MiXCR on the reads. This sample has roughly 38,000 distinct CDR3 sequences, with around 21% found just once. The sample consisted of PBMCs, taken after low-dose radiotherapy plus immunotherapy. Receptors were obtained from a female donor with ovarian cancer.

This clonotype was seen at least ten times. V is TRBV20-1 and J is TRBJ2-3, with TRBD1 matching over 12 bases. This CDR3 contains 14 residues. Germline trimming cut 6 bases from V and 3 bases from J; bases unmatched to any gene: 4. The germline V gene encodes CDR1 DFQATT and CDR2 SNEGSKA (reference sequence). The CDR3, as DNA: TGCAGTGCAGGGGACAGGGGGCGGACAGATACGCAGTATTTT. The encoded protein is CSAGDRGRTDTQYF.

The rearrangement joins TRBV29-1 to TRBJ2-6, with a tentative D call TRBD2 (7 bases). Trimming stripped 7 bases from V and 0 bases from J, with 16 bases between. The germline gives CDR1 SQVTM, CDR2 ANQGSEA. This CDR3 contains 16 residues. The CDR3: CSAGGAGSSGANVLTF. The CDR3 DNA follows: TGCAGCGCTGGGGGGGCAGGGAGCTCTGGGGCCAACGTCCTGACTTTC.

This clonotype was picked up many times. The rearrangement joins TRBV29-1 to TRBJ1-2; TRBD1 matches 8 bases. From germline, CDR1 is SQVTM and CDR2 ANQGSEA. The CDR3 extends over 14 amino acids. Germline trimming cut 1 base from V and 8 bases from J; bases unmatched to any gene: 9. The CDR3 nucleotides are TGCAGCGTTGAAGGGGCCAGGGGGCTTCAAGGCTACACCTTC. Protein: CSVEGARGLQGYTF.

This chain links TRBV5-6 with TRBJ2-2; 9 bases match TRBD1. The CDR3 runs 16 residues. The germline V gene encodes CDR1 SGHDT and CDR2 YYEEEE. Trimming cost V 4 bases and J 4 bases; bases outside gene matches: 8. DNA of the CDR3: TGTGCCAGCAGCCCGTCGGGACAGGGCCTCACCGGGGAGCTGTTTTTT. Protein: CASSPSGQGLTGELFF.

The chain combines TRBV28 with TRBJ1-1, with a possible D match to TRBD1 (6 bases). Germline V gives CDR1 MDHEN, CDR2 SYDVKM. This CDR3 has 14 residues. Between the trimmed V and J ends, which lost 2 bases and 3 bases, there was a span of 10 bases. CDR3 nucleotides: TGTGCCAGCAGTTTAAGGACAGTCCACACTGAAGCTTTCTTT. Translation: CASSLRTVHTEAFF.

This clonotype was seen at least ten times. The chain couples TRBV29-1 to TRBJ2-3; possibly TRBD1 for D (5 bases). This CDR3 is built from 13 residues. Trimming pared 6 bases from V and 0 bases from J, leaving 10 bases between. Germline V CDR1 and CDR2: SQVTM, ANQGSEA. CDR3 amino acids: CSVRQGSTDTQYF. CDR3 nucleotides: TGCAGCGTGCGCCAGGGTAGCACAGATACGCAGTATTTT.

At least ten counts were recorded for this clonotype. The rearrangement uses TRBV18 and TRBJ2-7; 10 bases match TRBD1. Germline CDR1 is KGHSH and CDR2 is LQKENI. The CDR3 is made up of 15 amino acids. The V gene end was trimmed by 6 bases and the J gene end by 4 bases; junction bases not matched to a gene: 9. CDR3 DNA sequence: TGTGCCAGCTCGATTACCGGGACAGGGGCTTACGAGCAGTACTTC. Its protein product is CASSITGTGAYEQYF.

This clonotype showed up just once. Relative to the germline gene, one junction end is altered; a read error may explain this. This CDR3 is CASSLDNRYNEQIF. DNA for the CDR3: TGCGCCAGCAGCCTGGACAACCGCTACAATGAGCAGATCTTC. The genes are TRBV5-1 and TRBJ2-1; weak D call: TRBD1 (5 bases). This CDR3 has 14 amino acids. Germline CDR1 is SGHRS and CDR2 is YFSETQ. The whole variable domain, remainder taken from reference TRBV5-1 and TRBJ2-1, is KAGVTQTPRYLIKTRGQQVTLSCSPISGHRSVSWYQQTPGQGLQFLFEYFSETQRNKGNFPGRFSGRQFSNSRSEMNVSTLELGDSALYLCASSLDNRYNEQIFGPGTRLTVL.

The gene calls are TRBV5-1 and TRBJ2-7; 12 bases are a match to TRBD2. The CDR3 consists of 15 residues. The germline V gene has CDR1 SGHRS and CDR2 YFSETQ. V lost 4 bases and J lost 2; bases outside the gene matches: 4. CDR3 region: CASSVRTSGTYEQYF. The CDR3 DNA sequence: TGCGCCAGCAGCGTACGGACTAGCGGGACCTACGAGCAGTACTTC.

Note on this clonotype: Given a far larger clone just one base away, this is likely a sequencing read error. V is TRBV7-8 and J is TRBJ2-7; D gene uncertain. The CDR3 sequence is 13 residues long. Trimming pared 1 base from V and 7 bases from J, leaving 11 bases between. The V gene's germline CDR1 is SGHVS and CDR2 FQNEAQ. CDR3 nucleotides: TGTGCCAGCAGCTTAGGGCATTACAATGAGCAGTACTTC. Its translation: CASSLGHYNEQYF.